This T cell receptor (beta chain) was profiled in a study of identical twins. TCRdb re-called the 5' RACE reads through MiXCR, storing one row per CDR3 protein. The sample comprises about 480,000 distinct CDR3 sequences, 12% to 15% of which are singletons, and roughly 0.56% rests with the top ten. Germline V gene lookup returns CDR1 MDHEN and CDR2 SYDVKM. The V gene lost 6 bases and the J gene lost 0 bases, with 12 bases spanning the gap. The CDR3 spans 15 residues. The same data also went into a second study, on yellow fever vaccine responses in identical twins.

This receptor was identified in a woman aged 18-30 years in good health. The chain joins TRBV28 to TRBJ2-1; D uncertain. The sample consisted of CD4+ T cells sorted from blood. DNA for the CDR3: TGTGCCAGCAGGCCCCCCCCTCCCTCCTACAATGAGCAGTTCTTC. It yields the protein CASRPPPPSYNEQFF.